This passage covers 19 T cell receptor beta chains from one sample sequenced in a study of T cells expressing NK-cell markers. TCRdb re-called the 5' RACE reads and catalogs CDR3 proteins one per entry, DNA excluded. This sample contains approximately 110,000 distinct CDR3 sequences. Sequencing used blood T cells: a sorted CD56 or NKG2C T cell subset, CD4+ or CD8+ T cells, or bulk PBMC T cells (not recorded which). All receptors come from a woman between 18 and 70 years old in good health.

The rearrangement uses TRBV2 and TRBJ1-6. This CDR3 is 15 amino acids long. Germline assignment: CDR1 SNHLY and CDR2 FYNNEI. The CDR3 loop is CASSYRSSYNSPLHF.

V gene TRBV21-1 combines with J gene TRBJ1-5; the D call of TRBD1 rests on TCRdb alone, since no DNA is present to check it. TRBV21-1 is given as a pseudogene. The CDR3 is made up of 17 amino acids. The CDR3 loop is CASSARATGDSNQPQHF.

The chain recombines TRBV15 with TRBJ2-6. Germline values: CDR1 LNHNV, CDR2 YYDKDF (reference sequence). CDR3 length: 17 amino acids. The CDR3 loop is CATSRDGVTSGANVLTF.

V is TRBV27 and J is TRBJ2-2; without DNA, the TCRdb call of TRBD2 cannot be checked. The germline CDR1 and CDR2 sequences are MNHEY and SMNVEV (reference sequence). The CDR3 is 17 residues long. This CDR3 reads CASSRPTSSGETGELFF.

The chain uses TRBV5-4 and TRBJ2-1; TCRdb returns TRBD1, unconfirmable since there is no DNA. The CDR3 has 13 amino acids. Germline CDR1 and CDR2: SGHNT and YYREEE (reference sequence). CDR3 sequence reads: CASTPGTVNEQFF.

The V gene is TRBV7-9, the J gene TRBJ2-7. Germline V gives CDR1 SEHNR, CDR2 FQNEAQ (reference sequence). The CDR3 extends over 13 amino acids. The CDR3 is CASSGLSTYEQYF.

The chain is built from TRBV19 and TRBJ1-5; without DNA, the TCRdb call of TRBD1 cannot be checked. Per the germline V gene, CDR1 is LNHDA and CDR2 is SQIVND (reference sequence). CDR3 size: 12 residues. The CDR3 here is CASSSTGTPQHF.

This chain uses TRBV6-2 or TRBV6-3 with TRBJ2-1. The germline V gene has CDR1 MNHEY and CDR2 SVGEGT. There are 14 residues in the CDR3. CDR3 residues: CASSRQGSYNEQFF.

The rearrangement joins TRBV19 to TRBJ2-1; lacking DNA, the TRBD2 call made by TCRdb goes unchecked. The CDR3 sequence is 17 residues long. The germline V gene encodes CDR1 LNHDA and CDR2 SQIVND (reference sequence). The CDR3 sequence is CASSIGTSGVSYNEQFF.

The V and J genes are TRBV12-3 or TRBV12-4 and TRBJ2-1. The CDR3 is 12 residues long. The CDR3 spells CASSFGVDEQFF.

The chain uses TRBV7-9 and TRBJ1-4; TCRdb picks TRBD1, but there is no DNA to check that call. The CDR3 is made up of 14 amino acids. The germline V gene encodes CDR1 SEHNR and CDR2 FQNEAQ (reference sequence). The CDR3 protein is CASTVGLGNEKLFF.

The chain links TRBV30 to TRBJ2-5; with no DNA, the TCRdb D assignment of TRBD2 cannot be verified. The germline CDR1 and CDR2 sequences are GTSNPN and SVGIG (reference sequence). CDR3 length: 14 amino acids. The CDR3 sequence: CAWSTDSGMETQYF.

V gene TRBV29-1 combines with J gene TRBJ1-1; TCRdb picks TRBD1, but there is no DNA to check that call. Germline assignment: CDR1 SQVTM and CDR2 ANQGSEA. The CDR3 loop spans 13 amino acids. CDR3: CSVVGPKNTEAFF.

V usage is TRBV20-1 and J usage is TRBJ2-2; the TCRdb call, TRBD2, lacks DNA for checking. The CDR3 spans 17 residues. Germline V gene data show CDR1 as DFQATT and CDR2 as SNEGSKA (reference sequence). The CDR3 region is CSAPLGLAGVNTGELFF.

The chain links TRBV5-6 to TRBJ2-1; TCRdb designates TRBD1, a call that cannot be tested without DNA. The CDR3 totals 16 residues. Per the germline V gene, CDR1 is SGHDT and CDR2 is YYEEEE. The CDR3 sequence is CASSPWGGSSYNEQFF. Using reference TRBV5-6 and TRBJ2-1 for the parts outside the CDR3, the full variable domain is DAGVTQSPTHLIKTRGQQVTLRCSPKSGHDTVSWYQQALGQGPQFIFQYYEEEERQRGNFPDRFSGHQFPNYSSELNVNALLLGDSALYLCASSPWGGSSYNEQFFGPGTRLTVL.

This sequence joins TRBV4-2 and TRBJ2-1; TCRdb's D call of TRBD1 is untestable without DNA. Germline CDR1 is LGHNA and CDR2 is YNFKEQ. The CDR3 covers 16 residues. Here the CDR3 reads CASSQDPGTGNSEQFF.

This chain links TRBV7-9 with TRBJ2-2; TCRdb designates TRBD2, a call that cannot be tested without DNA. This CDR3 has 16 amino acids. Germline CDR1 and CDR2: SEHNR and FQNEAQ (reference sequence). The CDR3: CASSPGLAGGTGELFF.

V usage is TRBV20-1 and J usage is TRBJ1-1. CDR3 size: 14 residues. Germline values: CDR1 DFQATT, CDR2 SNEGSKA (reference sequence). This CDR3 reads CSAMPGLVNTEAFF.

V gene TRBV5-5 combines with J gene TRBJ1-1; TCRdb picks TRBD1, but there is no DNA to check that call. CDR1 and CDR2 (germline): SGHKS, YYEKEE (reference sequence). The CDR3 is made up of 14 amino acids. The CDR3 spells CASSLGHPGTEAFF.